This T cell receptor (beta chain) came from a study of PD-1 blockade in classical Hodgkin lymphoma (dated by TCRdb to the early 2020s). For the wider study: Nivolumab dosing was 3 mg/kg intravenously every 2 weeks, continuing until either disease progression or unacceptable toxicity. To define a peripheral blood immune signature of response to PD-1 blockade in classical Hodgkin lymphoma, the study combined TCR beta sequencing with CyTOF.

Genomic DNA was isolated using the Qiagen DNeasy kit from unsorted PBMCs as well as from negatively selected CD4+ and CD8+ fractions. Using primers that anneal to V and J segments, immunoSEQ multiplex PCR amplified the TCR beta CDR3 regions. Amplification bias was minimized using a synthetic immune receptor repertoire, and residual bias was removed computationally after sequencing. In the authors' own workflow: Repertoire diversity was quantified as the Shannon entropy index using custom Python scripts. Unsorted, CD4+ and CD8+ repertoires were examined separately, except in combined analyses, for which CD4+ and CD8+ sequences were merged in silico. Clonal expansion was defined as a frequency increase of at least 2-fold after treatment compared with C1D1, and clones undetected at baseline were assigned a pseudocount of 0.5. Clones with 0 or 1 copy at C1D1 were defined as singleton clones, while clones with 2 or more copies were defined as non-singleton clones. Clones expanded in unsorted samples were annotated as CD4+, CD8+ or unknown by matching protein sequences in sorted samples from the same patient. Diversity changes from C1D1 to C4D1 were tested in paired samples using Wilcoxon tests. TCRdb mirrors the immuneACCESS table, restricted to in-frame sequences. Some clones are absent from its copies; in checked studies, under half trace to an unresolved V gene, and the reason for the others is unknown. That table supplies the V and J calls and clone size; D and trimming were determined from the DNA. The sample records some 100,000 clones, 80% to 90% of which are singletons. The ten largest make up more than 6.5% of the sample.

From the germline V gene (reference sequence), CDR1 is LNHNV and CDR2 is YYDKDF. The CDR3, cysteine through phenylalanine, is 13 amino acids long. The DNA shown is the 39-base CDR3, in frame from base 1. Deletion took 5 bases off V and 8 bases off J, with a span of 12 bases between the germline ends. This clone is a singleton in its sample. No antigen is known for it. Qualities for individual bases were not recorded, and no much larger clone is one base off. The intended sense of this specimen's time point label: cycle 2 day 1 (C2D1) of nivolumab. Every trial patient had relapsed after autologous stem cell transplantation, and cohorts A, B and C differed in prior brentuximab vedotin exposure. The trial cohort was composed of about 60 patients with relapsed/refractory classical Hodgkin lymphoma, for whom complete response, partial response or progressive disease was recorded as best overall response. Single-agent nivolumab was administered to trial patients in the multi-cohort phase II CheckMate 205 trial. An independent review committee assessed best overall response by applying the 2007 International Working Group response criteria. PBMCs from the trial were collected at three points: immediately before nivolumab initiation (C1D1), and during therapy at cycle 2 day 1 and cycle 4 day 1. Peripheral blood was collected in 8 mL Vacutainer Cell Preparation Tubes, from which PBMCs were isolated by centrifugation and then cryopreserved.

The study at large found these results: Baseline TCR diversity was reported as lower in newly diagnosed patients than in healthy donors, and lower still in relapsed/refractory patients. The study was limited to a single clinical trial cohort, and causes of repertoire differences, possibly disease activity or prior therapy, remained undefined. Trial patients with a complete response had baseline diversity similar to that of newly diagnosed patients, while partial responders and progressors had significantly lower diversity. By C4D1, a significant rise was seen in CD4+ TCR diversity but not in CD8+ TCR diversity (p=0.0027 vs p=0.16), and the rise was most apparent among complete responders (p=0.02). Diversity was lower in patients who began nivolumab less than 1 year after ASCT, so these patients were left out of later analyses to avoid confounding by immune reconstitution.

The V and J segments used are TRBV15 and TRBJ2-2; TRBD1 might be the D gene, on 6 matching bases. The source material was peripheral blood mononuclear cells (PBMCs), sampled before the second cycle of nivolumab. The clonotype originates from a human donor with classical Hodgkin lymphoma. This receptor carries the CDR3 CATSWQGTGELFF. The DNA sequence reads TGTGCCACCAGCTGGCAGGGGACGGGGGAGCTGTTTTTT.